These 17 T cell receptor beta chains were sequenced from one sample in a study of CD8 T cells in ankylosing spondylitis. TCRdb itself ran the 5' RACE reads through MiXCR, one entry per CDR3 protein. This table has about 190,000 distinct CDR3 sequences, about an eighth appearing once. Material: blood, either unsorted or a sorted T cell fraction (not recorded which). Receptors originate from a female donor with ankylosing spondylitis or in good health (not recorded which).

This clonotype was detected only a few times. The chain is built from TRBV2 and TRBJ2-7; D perhaps matches TRBD1 (5 bases). Germline V gives CDR1 SNHLY, CDR2 FYNNEI. There are 13 residues in the CDR3. The germline V and J ends were trimmed by 6 bases and 6 bases, with 15 bases remaining between them. The CDR3 DNA reads as TGTGCCAGCAGAGGGAACAGGCCGGCCGAGCAGTACTTC. It specifies CASRGNRPAEQYF.

The sample holds many counts of this clonotype. This rearrangement joins TRBV7-2 to TRBJ1-2; D gene unclear. V lost 4 bases to trimming and J lost 7 bases, with 13 bases between them. CDR3 length: 13 amino acids. In germline, CDR1 is SGHTA, CDR2 FQGNSA. CDR3 loop: CASSSFGFSGYTF. The CDR3 DNA reads as TGTGCCAGCAGCTCCTTCGGGTTCAGTGGCTACACCTTC.

The chain uses TRBV7-9 and TRBJ2-3; the match to TRBD2 covers 7 bases. CDR1 is SEHNR, CDR2 FQNEAQ, per germline (reference sequence). The CDR3 is 16 amino acids. J was trimmed by 0 bases and V by 3 bases; bases with no gene match: 6. This chain's CDR3 is CASSFTPSGSTDTQYF. CDR3 nucleotide sequence: TGTGCCAGCAGCTTCACCCCTAGCGGTAGCACAGATACGCAGTATTTT.

The table lists this clonotype with many counts. The chain links TRBV6-5 to TRBJ1-1, with D possibly being TRBD1 (5 bases). V shed 2 bases and J shed 1 base, with 8 bases lying between them. This CDR3 contains 14 residues. CDR1 is MNHEY, CDR2 SVGAGI, per germline. The CDR3 nucleotides read TGTGCCAGCAGTTACCAGGGCAGGAACACTGAAGCTTTCTTT. This translates into CASSYQGRNTEAFF.

This clonotype appeared a few times. This chain joins TRBV11-2 and TRBJ2-1; no clear D gene. Germline V gives CDR1 SGHAT, CDR2 FQNNGV. This CDR3 region has 13 residues. The ends were cut back, 2 bases at V and 10 bases at J, with 12 bases in the middle. The CDR3 nucleotides read TGTGCCAGCAGCTTAAAGGTCAGCACGGAGCAGTTCTTC. Protein: CASSLKVSTEQFF.

This clonotype was detected ten times or more. The chain uses TRBV7-2 and TRBJ2-3, with 9 bases that match TRBD2. V dropped 2 bases and J dropped 2; count of bases not matched to a gene: 5. This CDR3 has 16 residues. Germline CDR1 reads SGHTA; CDR2 reads FQGNSA. This CDR3 reads CASSLSASGITDTQYF. CDR3 DNA sequence: TGTGCCAGCAGCTTATCCGCTAGCGGGATCACAGATACGCAGTATTTT.

The chain recombines TRBV5-4 with TRBJ2-2; D is possibly TRBD1 (5 bases). The CDR3 loop spans 15 amino acids. Germline V gene lookup returns CDR1 SGHNT and CDR2 YYREEE (reference sequence). The ends were cut back, 4 bases at V and 2 bases at J, with 12 bases in the middle. The DNA for the CDR3 is TGTGCCAGCAGCCAACAGTGGGGCAACACCGGGGAGCTGTTTTTT. This translates into CASSQQWGNTGELFF.

This chain links TRBV20-1 with TRBJ2-5; a possible D gene is TRBD1 (6 bases). The germline V and J ends were trimmed by 5 bases and 2 bases, with 12 bases remaining between them. This CDR3 comprises 13 residues. Germline V CDR1 and CDR2: DFQATT, SNEGSKA (reference sequence). CDR3 amino acids: CSAFGQLQETQYF. The CDR3 DNA reads TGCAGTGCTTTCGGACAGCTACAAGAGACCCAGTACTTC.

In its sample, this clonotype was seen many times. The rearrangement uses TRBV10-3 and TRBJ2-7; no reliable D call. This CDR3 has 14 amino acids. CDR1 is ENHRY and CDR2 is SYGVKD in the germline V gene. Trimming stripped 2 bases from V and 2 bases from J, with 10 bases between. The CDR3 sequence is CAISEPTETYEQYF. The DNA of the CDR3 is TGTGCCATCAGTGAGCCGACGGAAACCTACGAGCAGTACTTC.

This clonotype was counted ten times or more. This chain links TRBV28 with TRBJ1-4; D possibly corresponds to TRBD1 (5 bases). This CDR3 has 14 residues. The germline gives CDR1 MDHEN, CDR2 SYDVKM. The V gene lost 6 bases and the J gene lost 1 base, with 9 bases spanning the gap. CDR3 sequence: CASSPQGTNEKLFF. The CDR3 bases are TGTGCCAGCAGCCCCCAGGGAACTAATGAAAAACTGTTTTTT. Based on the CDR3 plus reference TRBV28 and TRBJ1-4, the full variable domain is DVKVTQSSRYLVKRTGEKVFLECVQDMDHENMFWYRQDPGLGLRLIYFSYDVKMKEKGDIPEGYSVSREKKERFSLILESASTNQTSMYLCASSPQGTNEKLFFGSGTQLSVL.

This clonotype was detected ten times or more. CDR3 sequence (DNA): TGTGCCAGTTCCGAACCGGGACAGTACTACAATGAGCAGTTCTTC. Protein product: CASSEPGQYYNEQFF. V usage is TRBV5-4 and J usage is TRBJ2-1; TRBD1 matches 7 bases. CDR3 length equals 15 residues. Germline V gene lookup returns CDR1 SGHNT and CDR2 YYREEE (reference sequence). Trimming removed 8 bases from V and 3 bases from J; junction bases left unmatched: 11. Combining the CDR3 with reference TRBV5-4 and TRBJ2-1 gives the whole variable domain ETGVTQSPTHLIKTRGQQVTLRCSSQSGHNTVSWYQQALGQGPQFIFQYYREEENGRGNFPPRFSGLQFPNYSSELNVNALELDDSALYLCASSEPGQYYNEQFFGPGTRLTVL.

This clonotype was seen ten or more times. This chain connects TRBV29-1 to TRBJ1-3; D ambiguous. Germline CDR1 reads SQVTM; CDR2 reads ANQGSEA. The CDR3 spans 13 residues. Trimming pared 3 bases from V and 2 bases from J, leaving 8 bases between. The CDR3 sequence: CSVDGGPGNTIYF. CDR3 sequence (DNA): TGCAGCGTTGACGGCGGGCCTGGAAACACCATATATTTT. The variable domain in full, completed from reference TRBV29-1 and TRBJ1-3, reads SAVISQKPSRDICQRGTSLTIQCQVDSQVTMMFWYRQQPGQSLTLIATANQGSEATYESGFVIDKFPISRPNLTFSTLTVSNMSPEDSSIYLCSVDGGPGNTIYFGEGSWLTVV.

This clonotype was counted ten times or more. The junction shows a germline mismatch at one end, possibly a read error. This chain uses TRBV12-3 or TRBV12-4 with TRBJ2-3; 12 bases line up with TRBD2. This CDR3 is built from 12 residues. The CDR3 region has the DNA TGTGCCAGCTCCCCGACTAGCGGGAGATTCAATTTT. It codes for CASSPTSGRFNF.

Regarding this clonotype: This clone may be a read error of a much larger clone one base away. This chain connects TRBV7-9 to TRBJ1-2; 8 nucleotides align to TRBD1. In germline, CDR1 is SEHNR, CDR2 FQNEAQ (reference sequence). CDR3 length: 15 residues. The CDR3 loop reads CASSYLTGVKDGYSF. In DNA form, the CDR3 reads TGTGCCAGCAGCTACCTGACAGGGGTAAAGGATGGCTACTCCTTC.

This clonotype was observed many times. The rearrangement uses TRBV18 and TRBJ2-2; a possible D gene is TRBD1 (5 bases). The germline gives CDR1 KGHSH, CDR2 LQKENI. The V end lost 6 bases, the J end lost 1 base, and 6 bases lay between the germline ends. This CDR3 region has 13 residues. The CDR3 spells CASSDRNTGELFF. The CDR3 DNA reads as TGTGCCAGCTCCGACAGGAACACCGGGGAGCTGTTTTTT.

This clonotype turned up a few times. V usage is TRBV7-9 and J usage is TRBJ2-3, with D tentatively TRBD2 (6 bases). This CDR3 is 15 amino acids long. Germline lookup yields CDR1 SEHNR and CDR2 FQNEAQ (reference sequence). The V end was cut by 3 bases, the J end by 2 bases, with 12 bases between. In nucleotides, the CDR3 is TGTGCCAGCAGCTTGGAGGCGGGGTCCACAGATACGCAGTATTTT. It codes for CASSLEAGSTDTQYF.

This clonotype was counted ten times or more. The chain is built from TRBV20-1 and TRBJ2-1, with D possibly TRBD1 on 6 matching bases. The length of the CDR3 is 12 residues. The germline gives CDR1 DFQATT, CDR2 SNEGSKA (reference sequence). As DNA, the CDR3 is TGCAGCGCTTGGGGGCTGTACAATGAGCAGTTCTTC. This codes for CSAWGLYNEQFF.